Given below is one TCR beta chain in context. The antigen remains unidentified. This sample is drawn from a study of cytomegalovirus exposure and HLA in healthy donors. This CDR3 contains 12 residues. The V end was cut by 6 bases, the J end by 5 bases, with 14 bases between. CDR1 and CDR2 from the germline V gene are GTSNPN and SVGIG (reference sequence). 60 Vbeta and 13 Jbeta primers were used in PCR. The assay was immunoSEQ multiplex PCR, and TCRdb's table has in-frame clones only and misses some. The sample lists 180,000 or so clones, about four fifths occurring once. General study points: Association of a missense DCLRE1C variant with TCR beta V- and J-gene trimming was reported in a later analysis. Rare TCR sequences predominated, though certain public TCRs were found in many donors.

This TCR came from a woman aged 18 to 35 in good health and CMV-seronegative. V gene TRBV30 combines with J gene TRBJ2-7; no clear D gene. The sequenced sample consisted of PBMCs. The DNA for the CDR3 is TGTGCCTGCGTCTATAGCCTAAACGAGCAGTACTTC. This gives the protein CACVYSLNEQYF.